The rows below give T cell receptor beta chains drawn from one sample of a study of control samples from healthy donors and cancer patients. Using immunoSEQ multiplex PCR, the repertoire was profiled, and TCRdb retains in-frame clones only, with some absent. The sample holds 130,000 to 150,000 clones, roughly 94% seen once. Specimen: PBMCs. The receptors here all came from a man between 60 and 75 years old with colorectal cancer. The CDR3 runs from the conserved cysteine through the conserved F or W. A D gene is named only where the DNA matches it firmly. Rows may omit the clone size; those that give it use once, few, many or a size class.

size: -; D: -; V: TRBV5-6; J: TRBJ1-2; DNA: TGTGCCAGCAGACCGGCGGGGGGGCTTGGCTACACCTTC; CDR3: CASRPAGGLGYTF
size: -; D: -; V: TRBV6-6; J: TRBJ1-4; DNA: TGTGCCAGCAGTTTAGGAACGAATGAAAAACTGTTTTTT; CDR3: CASSLGTNEKLFF
size: -; D: -; V: TRBV3-1/TRBV3-2; J: TRBJ1-2; DNA: TGTGCCAGCAGCCAAGATCAGAGACGGCGCTACACCTTC; CDR3: CASSQDQRRRYTF
size: -; D: -; V: TRBV5-1; J: TRBJ1-1; DNA: TGCGCCAGCAGCCAGGGACGCGCAGGTCGTGACACTGAAGCTTTCTTT; CDR3: CASSQGRAGRDTEAFF
size: -; D: -; V: TRBV2; J: TRBJ2-5; DNA: TGTGCCAGCAGGGGGGTAGCAGACCAAGAGACCCAGTACTTC; CDR3: CASRGVADQETQYF
size: -; D: -; V: TRBV12-3/TRBV12-4; J: TRBJ2-3; DNA: TGTGCCACCTCGGTTGGACATACGCAGTATTTT; CDR3: CATSVGHTQYF
size: -; D: -; V: TRBV4-1; J: TRBJ2-7; DNA: TGCGCCAGCAGCCAAACTCCACAAGGGAACGAGCAGTACTTC; CDR3: CASSQTPQGNEQYF
size: once; D: TRBD1; V: TRBV3-1/TRBV3-2; J: TRBJ1-3; DNA: TGTGCCAGCAGCCAAGAGGGGACAGGCTATGGCGCTGGAAACACCATATATTTT; CDR3: CASSQEGTGYGAGNTIYF
size: -; D: TRBD1; V: TRBV30; J: TRBJ1-2; DNA: TGTGCCTGGAACAGGGGGAATGGCTACACCTTC; CDR3: CAWNRGNGYTF
size: -; D: -; V: TRBV7-9; J: TRBJ1-2; DNA: TGTGCCAGCAGCCCAAGGGTTGTTGGTACGGGCTACACCTTC; CDR3: CASSPRVVGTGYTF
size: -; D: TRBD2; V: TRBV9; J: TRBJ2-7; DNA: TGTGCCAGCAGCGTAGCGAGCGGGGATTCCTACGAGCAGTACTTC; CDR3: CASSVASGDSYEQYF
size: -; D: -; V: TRBV19; J: TRBJ2-5; DNA: TGTGCCAGTAGTAGGGCGAGACTAGTCTCAGAGACCCAGTACTTC; CDR3: CASSRARLVSETQYF
size: -; D: -; V: TRBV19; J: TRBJ1-2; DNA: TGTGCCAGCTCCCTCGCACAGGACCGCTATGGCTACACCTTC; CDR3: CASSLAQDRYGYTF
size: -; D: TRBD1; V: TRBV30; J: TRBJ1-4; DNA: TGTGCCTGGAGTGTACGTGGCCAGGGGGCCTATTATGAAAAACTGTTTTTT; CDR3: CAWSVRGQGAYYEKLFF
size: -; D: TRBD1; V: TRBV2; J: TRBJ1-2; DNA: TGTGCCAGCAGCGAGACAGGGGATGGCTACACCTTC; CDR3: CASSETGDGYTF
size: -; D: -; V: TRBV7-6; J: TRBJ2-1; DNA: TGTGCCAGCAGCTTCTCCCCCATACTGGGGAGCTCCTACAATGAGCAGTTCTTC; CDR3: CASSFSPILGSSYNEQFF
size: -; D: TRBD1; V: TRBV29-1; J: TRBJ1-2; DNA: TGCAGCGTTGTCACAGGGTCAGGGACAGGCTATGGCTACACCTTC; CDR3: CSVVTGSGTGYGYTF
size: once; D: -; V: TRBV2; J: TRBJ2-3; DNA: TGTGCCAGCAGTGGGGGCCTCCGGAGGGATACGCAGTATTTT; CDR3: CASSGGLRRDTQYF
size: -; D: TRBD1; V: TRBV19; J: TRBJ1-4; DNA: TGTGCCACCCGGGACAGGGCCGTCTCTTCTAATGAAAAACTGTTTTTT; CDR3: CATRDRAVSSNEKLFF
size: -; D: TRBD2; V: TRBV7-2; J: TRBJ2-1; DNA: TGTGCCAGCACTGACGCGGGGGGGGCCCCCCATGAGCAGTTCTTC; CDR3: CASTDAGGAPHEQFF
size: -; D: TRBD2; V: TRBV27; J: TRBJ2-3; DNA: TGTGCCGTCGGACTAGCGGGGGCCCGAGGAACAGATACGCAGTATTTT; CDR3: CAVGLAGARGTDTQYF
size: -; D: -; V: TRBV4-1; J: TRBJ2-2; DNA: TGCGCCAGCAGCCGCCCAGGGGACACCGGGGAGCTGTTTTTT; CDR3: CASSRPGDTGELFF
size: -; D: TRBD2; V: TRBV6-1; J: TRBJ2-5; DNA: TGTGCCAGCAGTGATGGACTAGGTGGGCTCGCGGAGACCCAGTACTTC; CDR3: CASSDGLGGLAETQYF